The rows below give T cell receptor beta chains drawn from one sample of a study of OX40 agonist ivuxolimab in advanced cancers. Assay used: immunoSEQ multiplex PCR; TCRdb lists only in-frame clones, some missing. The table records over 45,000 clones, around nine tenths of them present only once. The sequences come from CD4+ or CD8+ T cells sorted from blood, collected in a trial of the OX40 agonist ivuxolimab. These receptors originate from an adult with an advanced solid tumor such as melanoma, head and neck, liver or kidney cancer. Each CDR3 is given with its conserved first and last residue. A D gene is named only where the DNA matches it firmly. Only some rows state a clone size, as once, few, many or a class for expanded clones.

V	size	D	J	CDR3	DNA
TRBV5-1	once	TRBD1	TRBJ2-7	CASSLGGGLYEQYF	TGCGCCAGCAGCTTGGGAGGGGGCCTCTACGAGCAGTACTTC
TRBV7-6	-	-	TRBJ2-1	CASSFLLLADLYNEQFF	TGTGCCAGCAGCTTCCTACTATTGGCGGACTTGTACAATGAGCAGTTCTTC
TRBV19	-	TRBD1	TRBJ1-2	CASRWTGQANYGYTF	TGTGCCAGTAGATGGACAGGGCAAGCTAACTATGGCTACACCTTC
TRBV5-5	-	-	TRBJ2-3	CASTPGGGGTTDTQYF	TGTGCCAGCACCCCTGGGGGCGGGGGAACCACAGATACGCAGTATTTT
TRBV5-1	-	-	TRBJ2-7	CASSPTETYEQYF	TGCGCCAGCAGCCCTACCGAAACCTACGAGCAGTACTTC
TRBV27	-	TRBD1	TRBJ2-3	CASSLRQGFTDTQYF	TGTGCCAGCAGTCTCCGACAGGGATTCACAGATACGCAGTATTTT
TRBV5-1	-	-	TRBJ2-1	CASSQGDRDFPYNEQFF	TGCGCCAGCAGCCAAGGGGATCGGGACTTCCCTTACAATGAGCAGTTCTTC
TRBV11-2	-	TRBD2	TRBJ2-7	CASSLVTGGPPYEQYF	TGTGCCAGCAGCCTCGTAACGGGAGGACCTCCCTACGAGCAGTACTTC
TRBV2	-	TRBD2	TRBJ2-5	CASSEIWAQREQETQYF	TGTGCCAGCAGTGAAATCTGGGCCCAGCGGGAGCAAGAGACCCAGTACTTC
TRBV5-1	-	-	TRBJ1-1	CASSSPTYPNTEAFF	TGCGCCAGCAGCTCACCGACATATCCGAACACTGAAGCTTTCTTT
TRBV11-2	-	-	TRBJ1-1	CASSLGGADTEAFF	TGTGCCAGCAGCTTAGGGGGGGCTGACACTGAAGCTTTCTTT
TRBV7-9	-	TRBD1	TRBJ2-7	CASSFPVGKPGQGANEQYF	TGTGCCAGCAGCTTTCCCGTTGGAAAACCGGGACAGGGGGCCAACGAGCAGTACTTC
TRBV29-1	once	TRBD2	TRBJ2-7	CSVDGLAGVYEQYF	TGCAGCGTTGATGGTCTAGCGGGAGTGTACGAGCAGTACTTC
TRBV7-9	-	-	TRBJ1-1	CASSLGQGTAEAFF	TGTGCCAGCAGCTTAGGTCAGGGGACGGCTGAAGCTTTCTTT